The 19 T cell receptor beta chains below were found in one sample sequenced in a study of T cells after yellow fever vaccination. Via MiXCR, TCRdb re-called the 5' RACE reads, giving one row per CDR3 protein. The sample comprises about 330,000 distinct CDR3 sequences, roughly 8.3% of which are singletons, and roughly a sixth rests with the top ten. The sequencing used PBMCs, collected 35 to 50 days after the first yellow fever vaccination. Receptors were obtained from a young man who received the YFV17D yellow fever vaccine.

This clonotype was seen ten or more times. This chain connects TRBV20-1 to TRBJ2-1; no clear D. The length of the CDR3 is 10 residues. CDR1 is DFQATT and CDR2 is SNEGSKA in the germline V gene (reference sequence). The ends were cut back, 3 bases at V and 5 bases at J, with 2 bases in the middle. The CDR3 DNA reads TGCAGTGCTAGGCACAATGAGCAGTTCTTC. It specifies CSARHNEQFF.

The CDR3 is CASSSSDWTEAFF. The CDR3 bases are TGTGCCAGCAGCTCGTCAGATTGGACTGAAGCTTTCTTT. The V and J genes are TRBV7-6 and TRBJ1-1, with D hard to call. V gave up 4 bases and J gave up 5 bases, with 11 bases separating them. Germline CDR1 SGHVS, CDR2 FNYEAQ. The CDR3 length is 13 residues.

In its sample, this clonotype was seen many times. The chain carries TRBV6-6 and TRBJ2-3; D unresolved. Looked up from germline, CDR1 is MNHNY and CDR2 is SVGAGI (reference sequence). The length of the CDR3 is 12 residues. Trimming pared 6 bases from V and 8 bases from J, leaving 12 bases between. CDR3 sequence: CASSPRVRTQYF. The CDR3 DNA follows: TGTGCCAGCAGCCCAAGAGTCCGTACGCAGTATTTT.

The rearrangement joins TRBV6-5 to TRBJ1-4; TRBD1 agrees at 12 bases. Per germline, CDR1 MNHEY and CDR2 SVGAGI. There are 17 residues in the CDR3. Germline trimming cut 2 bases from V and 4 bases from J; bases unmatched to any gene: 5. The CDR3: CASSYGGTGGLNEKLFF. As DNA, the CDR3 is TGTGCCAGCAGTTACGGGGGGACAGGGGGCCTTAATGAAAAACTGTTTTTT.

This clonotype appeared a few times. The chain recombines TRBV5-1 with TRBJ2-7; D might be TRBD1 (6 bases). The length of the CDR3 is 18 residues. CDR1 and CDR2 (germline): SGHRS, YFSETQ. Between the trimmed V and J ends, which lost 0 bases and 2 bases, there was a span of 21 bases. CDR3: CASSLAGLSTGTPYEQYF. CDR3 DNA: TGCGCCAGCAGCTTGGCAGGACTCTCAACCGGGACACCCTACGAGCAGTACTTC. Drawing the rest from reference TRBV5-1 and TRBJ2-7, the complete variable domain is KAGVTQTPRYLIKTRGQQVTLSCSPISGHRSVSWYQQTPGQGLQFLFEYFSETQRNKGNFPGRFSGRQFSNSRSEMNVSTLELGDSALYLCASSLAGLSTGTPYEQYFGPGTRLTVT.

This clonotype has a handful of counts. This chain uses TRBV20-1 with TRBJ1-3; TRBD1 might be the D (5 bases). CDR3 length equals 13 residues. Germline assignment: CDR1 DFQATT and CDR2 SNEGSKA (reference sequence). Trimming cost V 5 bases and J 2 bases, with 10 bases left between them. CDR3: CSASGNTGNTIYF. As DNA, the CDR3 is TGCAGTGCTTCAGGGAACACTGGAAACACCATATATTTT.

This clonotype came up a few times. The V gene is TRBV4-3, the J gene TRBJ1-5; D is perhaps TRBD1 (5 bases). Germline CDR1 reads LGHNA; CDR2 reads YSLEER. The germline V and J ends were trimmed by 0 bases and 0 bases, with 12 bases remaining between them. This CDR3 spans 17 amino acids. The CDR3 DNA sequence: TGCGCCAGCAGCCAAGAGGTGGGGCGGACTAGCAATCAGCCCCAGCATTTT. Its protein product is CASSQEVGRTSNQPQHF.

This clonotype was observed at least ten times. CDR3 nucleotides: TGTGCCAGCAGTACTAAGCTCGGGGGGGCCCGGGAGCAGTTCTTC. Encoded protein: CASSTKLGGAREQFF. J is TRBJ2-1 and V is TRBV6-5; 8 nucleotides align to TRBD2. Germline CDR1 reads MNHEY; CDR2 reads SVGAGI. CDR3 length: 15 residues. With V trimmed by 5 bases and J by 10 bases, 13 bases remained unmatched.

This sequence joins TRBV5-1 and TRBJ2-5; 8 bases fit TRBD2. The V gene's germline CDR1 is SGHRS and CDR2 YFSETQ. The CDR3 is 15 residues long. V gave up 0 bases and J gave up 2 bases; unmatched junction bases: 3. In DNA form, the CDR3 reads TGCGCCAGCAGCTTGGGGGGACTAGTGCAAGAGACCCAGTACTTC. Amino acids: CASSLGGLVQETQYF.

This clonotype has only a few counts. The J gene is TRBJ2-2, the V gene TRBV7-8; D not resolved. The length of the CDR3 is 15 residues. CDR1 and CDR2 from the germline V gene are SGHVS and FQNEAQ. Trimming shortened V by 2 bases and J by 0 bases, and 7 bases separated the two germline ends. This CDR3 reads CASSLYTPNTGELFF. CDR3 coding DNA: TGTGCCAGCAGCTTATACACTCCGAACACCGGGGAGCTGTTTTTT.

This sequence joins TRBV9 and TRBJ2-3; no clear D. The CDR3 loop spans 12 amino acids. CDR1 SGDLS and CDR2 YYNGEE come from the germline V gene. Trimming shortened V by 4 bases and J by 5 bases, and 8 bases separated the two germline ends. CDR3 sequence reads: CASSQVRDTQYF. CDR3 DNA: TGTGCCAGCAGCCAAGTTAGAGATACGCAGTATTTT.

The chain is built from TRBV7-2 and TRBJ1-4; maybe TRBD1 (5 bases). This CDR3 contains 16 residues. CDR1 and CDR2 from the germline V gene are SGHTA and FQGNSA. V was trimmed by 1 base and J by 5 bases, leaving 14 bases between them. The CDR3 spells CASSLGVRGVNEKLFF. The CDR3 DNA follows: TGTGCCAGCAGCTTAGGGGTGCGGGGCGTCAATGAAAAACTGTTTTTT.

This clonotype turned up a few times. The chain joins TRBV4-2 to TRBJ2-5, with 10 bases matching TRBD2. The CDR3 extends over 17 amino acids. Trimming removed 4 bases from V and 0 bases from J; junction bases left unmatched: 8. CDR1 and CDR2 (germline): LGHNA, YNFKEQ. The CDR3 spells CASSPGLAGVYQETQYF. The DNA of the CDR3 is TGTGCCAGCAGCCCCGGGCTAGCGGGGGTGTACCAAGAGACCCAGTACTTC.

This clonotype was picked up a small number of times. This chain joins TRBV20-1 and TRBJ2-7, with TRBD1 matching over 7 bases. The trim removed 3 bases at V and 4 bases at J, leaving 6 bases unmatched. Germline loops: CDR1 DFQATT, CDR2 SNEGSKA (reference sequence). CDR3 length: 13 residues. This CDR3 is CSASRDSPYEQYF. The CDR3, as DNA: TGCAGTGCTAGTCGGGACAGCCCATACGAGCAGTACTTC.

This clonotype was counted ten times or more. The J gene is TRBJ2-7, the V gene TRBV25-1; 10 bases are a match to TRBD2. With V trimmed by 3 bases and J by 2 bases, 4 bases remained unmatched. Germline V gene data show CDR1 as MGHDK and CDR2 as SYGVNS. The CDR3 consists of 15 residues. The CDR3 loop is CASSDLAGGTYEQYF. In nucleotides, the CDR3 is TGTGCCAGCAGTGATTTAGCGGGGGGTACCTACGAGCAGTACTTC.

This clonotype has only a few counts. This chain links TRBV6-5 with TRBJ1-6; D call uncertain. The ends were cut back, 2 bases at V and 0 bases at J, with 8 bases in the middle. The CDR3 sequence is 16 residues long. The V gene's germline CDR1 is MNHEY and CDR2 SVGAGI. For the CDR3, the DNA is TGTGCCAGCAGTTACCTGCTGAGCTCCTATAATTCACCCCTCCACTTT. Translation: CASSYLLSSYNSPLHF.

Only a few counts were recorded for this clonotype. V usage is TRBV5-1 and J usage is TRBJ2-3; D unclear. CDR3 length equals 13 residues. The germline CDR1 and CDR2 sequences are SGHRS and YFSETQ. Trimming took 7 bases from V and 0 from J, leaving 9 bases between them. CDR3 in DNA: TGCGCCAGCTCACTCTTCAGCACAGATACGCAGTATTTT. It translates to CASSLFSTDTQYF.

The rearrangement links TRBV9 to TRBJ2-7; 9 bases map to TRBD1. The germline gives CDR1 SGDLS, CDR2 YYNGEE. CDR3 length equals 16 residues. The V segment lost 0 bases and the J segment 4 bases; nucleotides outside the gene matches: 8. The chain's CDR3 is CASSVAGTGLSYEQYF. The CDR3 DNA reads TGTGCCAGCAGCGTAGCCGGGACAGGGTTATCATACGAGCAGTACTTC.

This clonotype was counted a few times. The chain carries TRBV10-3 and TRBJ2-2, with D unclear. This CDR3 comprises 14 residues. Germline lookup yields CDR1 ENHRY and CDR2 SYGVKD. Trimming left V 7 bases short and J 0 bases short, with 9 bases between. The CDR3 loop reads CAITEFANTGELFF. In DNA, the CDR3 is TGTGCCATCACCGAGTTCGCGAACACCGGGGAGCTGTTTTTT.